This T cell receptor (beta chain) is from a study of cytomegalovirus exposure and HLA in healthy donors. This CDR3 contains 15 residues. Trimming at V came to 3 bases and at J to 4 bases, leaving 8 bases not matched to a gene. Germline V gives CDR1 KGHSH, CDR2 LQKENI. Generated by immunoSEQ multiplex PCR, the TCRdb table keeps only in-frame clones and is missing some. Among approximately 180,000 clones, roughly 88% were seen once, and the ten largest hold more than 1.4%. In regard to this clone: The antigen is not known.

The study, taken as a whole, reports: In vitro, three CMV-associated chains proved specific for CMV antigens. Reported results showed that the classifier diagnosed cytomegalovirus status with high specificity and sensitivity. It was about 150 TCR beta chains that were listed as cytomegalovirus-associated.

The rearrangement uses TRBV18 and TRBJ2-7, with TRBD1 matching over 8 bases. This TCR came from a woman under 30 in good health and CMV-seronegative. Sequenced: PBMCs. In nucleotides, the CDR3 is TGTGCCAGCTCACCCGCATCAGGGGGCCCTTACGAGCAGTACTTC. This gives the protein CASSPASGGPYEQYF.